This TCR beta chain was obtained from a study of CD8 T cells in ankylosing spondylitis. Making use of molecular barcodes, quantitative 5'-RACE generated TCR beta libraries. TCRdb recomputed calls from the 5' RACE reads with MiXCR, one row per CDR3 protein. The sample has 700,000 or so distinct CDR3 sequences; around 20% are singletons. As regards this clonotype: The antigen remains undetermined.

From germline, CDR1 is MDHEN and CDR2 SYDVKM. Trimming removed 5 bases from V and 3 bases from J; junction bases left unmatched: 9. CDR3 length equals 17 residues. General study findings and limits: With a CD8+ phenotype, disease-linked clones were relatively rare in peripheral blood. Characteristic, it appeared, of ankylosing spondylitis blood was a TCR beta motif of eight or nine highly homologous variants. Reportedly, disease-linked clones are significantly enriched in ankylosing spondylitis patients' matched synovial fluid. A subset of motif variants has previously been described in the synovial fluid and blood of reactive arthritis.

This sequence joins TRBV28 and TRBJ2-2; 10 bases match TRBD2. The sample consisted of blood, either unsorted or a sorted T cell fraction (not recorded which). The clonotype originates from a male donor with ankylosing spondylitis. CDR3 sequence (DNA): TGTGCCAGCAGTAGGTCCTCTCTAGCGGGGGACACCGGGGAGCTGTTTTTT. The encoded protein is CASSRSSLAGDTGELFF.